A single sample is the source of the 26 T cell receptor beta chains below, sequenced in a study of Ad26.COV2.S vaccination and SARS-CoV-2 variants. Clones were read by immunoSEQ multiplex PCR, and TCRdb kept only the in-frame ones, dropping some. The data hold almost 400,000 clones, with about 89% observed a single time. As for treatment: 15 to 20 received Ad26.COV2.S at low or high dose, single or two shots; about 5 received placebo; per-sample allocation not given. The investigators took samples on day 63 after the first vaccine or placebo injection. The sequencing here drew on peripheral blood, taken in a trial of Ad26.COV2.S vaccine versus placebo. These receptors were taken from a person aged 18 to 65 who received the Ad26.COV2.S COVID-19 vaccine or a placebo.

The chain combines TRBV11-2 with TRBJ2-1; maybe TRBD2 (5 bases). V was cut by 3 bases and J by 0 bases, with 9 bases left in between. The CDR3 has 15 residues. The V gene's germline CDR1 is SGHAT and CDR2 FQNNGV. CDR3 sequence (DNA): TGTGCCAGCAGCTTGAGTGGGAGCTCCTACAATGAGCAGTTCTTC. This translates into CASSLSGSSYNEQFF.

This chain links TRBV6-5 with TRBJ1-1; TRBD1 might be the D (6 bases). The germline CDR1 and CDR2 sequences are MNHEY and SVGAGI. Trimming took off 7 bases at V and 6 bases at J, with 18 bases between the two ends. This CDR3 region has 14 residues. This CDR3 is CASKGEGMVAEAFF. The CDR3 DNA follows: TGTGCCAGCAAGGGGGAGGGGATGGTCGCTGAAGCTTTCTTT.

The CDR3 DNA is TGTGCCAGCAGTGAAAGAGGCGGCTCTGGAAACACCATATATTTT. As protein: CASSERGGSGNTIYF. The chain carries TRBV6-1 and TRBJ1-3; D is undetermined. Trimming removed 2 bases at V and 0 bases at J, with 8 bases between. This CDR3 comprises 15 residues. Germline V gene sequence: CDR1 MNHNS, CDR2 SASEGT.

The chain carries TRBV27 and TRBJ1-1, with TRBD1 matching 9 bases. This CDR3 region has 13 residues. CDR1 is MNHEY, CDR2 SMNVEV, per germline (reference sequence). V shed 8 bases, J shed 2 bases, and the junction held 3 bases outside the gene matches. CDR3 coding DNA: TGTGCCAGCCAGGACAGGGGTAACACTGAAGCTTTCTTT. It encodes CASQDRGNTEAFF.

The rearrangement joins TRBV30 to TRBJ1-1, with 7 bases matching TRBD1. Losses at the gene ends were 5 bases for V and 0 bases for J; bases not matched to a gene: 0. This CDR3 is built from 12 residues. Germline V lookup: CDR1 GTSNPN, CDR2 SVGIG (reference sequence). This CDR3 is CAWDRVNTEAFF. As DNA, the CDR3 is TGTGCCTGGGACAGGGTGAACACTGAAGCTTTCTTT.

This chain joins TRBV6-5 and TRBJ2-7; 9 bases are a match to TRBD1. The trim removed 6 bases at V and 2 bases at J, leaving 8 bases unmatched. This CDR3 region has 15 residues. CDR1 is MNHEY and CDR2 is SVGAGI in the germline V gene. CDR3 region: CASRSQGTGPYEQYF. CDR3 sequence (DNA): TGTGCCAGCAGATCACAGGGGACAGGGCCCTACGAGCAGTACTTC.

This rearrangement joins TRBV5-6 to TRBJ2-3, with 9 bases identical to TRBD2. Germline lookup yields CDR1 SGHDT and CDR2 YYEEEE. Trimming at V came to 0 bases and at J to 3 bases, leaving 11 bases not matched to a gene. This CDR3 comprises 18 residues. The DNA for the CDR3 is TGTGCCAGCAGCTTGGCCAGATTAGCGGGAGAGTGGACAGATACGCAGTATTTT. Protein sequence: CASSLARLAGEWTDTQYF.

The chain is built from TRBV5-5 and TRBJ2-1; 10 bases are a match to TRBD1. V shed 4 bases and J 2 bases; nucleotides not matched to a gene: 6. The CDR3 is 16 residues long. Germline V lookup: CDR1 SGHKS, CDR2 YYEKEE (reference sequence). CDR3 sequence: CASSPGQGGTYNEQFF. CDR3 sequence (DNA): TGTGCCAGCAGCCCCGGACAGGGGGGTACCTACAATGAGCAGTTCTTC.

This clone was seen more than once but under ten times. The rearrangement links TRBV2 to TRBJ2-2, with TRBD1 identical over 8 bases. The CDR3 runs to 17 residues. The V gene end was trimmed by 2 bases and the J gene end by 1 base; junction bases not matched to a gene: 6. Germline loops: CDR1 SNHLY, CDR2 FYNNEI. In DNA form, the CDR3 reads TGTGCCAGCAGTGAACCGGCCGGGACAGGGAACACCGGGGAGCTGTTTTTT. It encodes CASSEPAGTGNTGELFF.

The CDR3 loop is CASSLNRVNEQFF. The CDR3 DNA reads as TGTGCCAGCAGCTTAAACAGGGTCAATGAGCAGTTCTTC. The chain has TRBV11-3 and TRBJ2-1, with a tentative D call TRBD1 (6 bases). Germline loops: CDR1 SGHNT, CDR2 YENEEA. Trimming shortened V by 2 bases and J by 6 bases, and 8 bases separated the two germline ends. The length of the CDR3 is 13 residues. The variable domain in full, with the rest retrieved from reference TRBV11-3 and TRBJ2-1, is EAGVVQSPRYKIIEKKQPVAFWCNPISGHNTLYWYLQNLGQGPELLIRYENEEAVDDSQLPKDRFSAERLKGVDSTLKIQPAELGDSAVYLCASSLNRVNEQFFGPGTRLTVL.

This chain links TRBV28 with TRBJ2-3; TRBD2 matches at 13 bases. The CDR3 spans 16 residues. The J segment lost 4 bases and the V segment lost 5 bases, leaving 6 bases of the junction unmatched. CDR1 and CDR2 from the germline V gene are MDHEN and SYDVKM. CDR3 DNA: TGTGCCAGCAGTCCGACTAGCGGGAGGACGGCAGATACGCAGTATTTT. Amino acids: CASSPTSGRTADTQYF.

The rearrangement uses TRBV11-2 and TRBJ2-7; D is possibly TRBD1 (5 bases). From germline, CDR1 is SGHAT and CDR2 FQNNGV. The V gene lost 0 bases and the J gene lost 13 bases, with 19 bases spanning the gap. The CDR3 has 14 amino acids. The CDR3 nucleotides are TGTGCCAGCAGCTTAGATGTCGCGGCAGGGCCCTTCTACTTC. This codes for CASSLDVAAGPFYF.

V gene TRBV4-1 combines with J gene TRBJ2-3, with D perhaps assigned TRBD1 or TRBD2 (6 bases each). The CDR3 is 16 residues long. V shed 0 bases and J shed 4 bases, with 14 bases lying between them. The V gene's germline CDR1 is MGHRA and CDR2 YSYEKL. The chain's CDR3 is CASSQEGGGRADTQYF. The CDR3 region has the DNA TGCGCCAGCAGCCAAGAGGGGGGCGGCCGGGCAGATACGCAGTATTTT.

This clone appeared a few times. V and J are TRBV4-1 and TRBJ2-7; TRBD2 aligns across 10 bases. Germline V CDR1 and CDR2: MGHRA, YSYEKL. CDR3 size: 15 residues. Trimming at V came to 1 base and at J to 2 bases, leaving 2 bases not matched to a gene. The DNA of the CDR3 is TGCGCCAGCAGCCAAGGGACTAGCGGTACCTACGAGCAGTACTTC. Its protein product is CASSQGTSGTYEQYF.

The chain combines TRBV6-4 with TRBJ2-3; 9 nucleotides align to TRBD2. This CDR3 has 16 amino acids. Per germline, CDR1 MRHNA and CDR2 SNTAGT. Germline trimming cut 0 bases from V and 4 bases from J; bases unmatched to any gene: 5. The CDR3 loop reads CASSDSKAGGADTQYF. Here the CDR3 DNA reads TGTGCCAGCAGTGACTCGAAGGCGGGAGGGGCAGATACGCAGTATTTT.

The CDR3 DNA sequence: TGTGCCAGCCGAGTAGCGGGAGAGGAGCAGTACTTC. It is translated as CASRVAGEEQYF. This chain uses TRBV27 with TRBJ2-7; 9 bases fit TRBD2. CDR3 length: 12 amino acids. Germline trimming cut 8 bases from V and 7 bases from J; bases unmatched to any gene: 6. In germline, CDR1 is MNHEY, CDR2 SMNVEV (reference sequence).

This chain joins TRBV4-1 and TRBJ2-1; 7 bases are shared with TRBD2. V dropped 3 bases and J dropped 3; count of bases not matched to a gene: 11. Germline V gives CDR1 MGHRA, CDR2 YSYEKL. This CDR3 contains 17 residues. The CDR3 region is CASSQKGQRGYYNEQFF. In nucleotides, the CDR3 is TGCGCCAGCAGCCAGAAAGGTCAGCGGGGATACTACAATGAGCAGTTCTTC.

The chain links TRBV30 to TRBJ1-2; a possible D gene is TRBD1 (5 bases). V lost 0 bases and J 4 bases, leaving 9 bases between the germline ends. CDR1 GTSNPN and CDR2 SVGIG come from the germline V gene (reference sequence). This CDR3 region has 13 residues. DNA for the CDR3: TGTGCCTGGAGTGTACTTAGGGGCTATGGCTACACCTTC. Protein sequence: CAWSVLRGYGYTF.

V is TRBV28 and J is TRBJ2-7; 9 bases fit TRBD2. V lost 10 bases, J lost 2 bases, and 15 bases stayed unmatched. Looked up from germline, CDR1 is MDHEN and CDR2 is SYDVKM. This CDR3 is 16 amino acids long. The DNA of the CDR3 is TGTGCCACCCGCTGGACGGGGGGCGGGAGGGCCTACGAGCAGTACTTC. It yields the protein CATRWTGGGRAYEQYF. The complete variable domain, with remaining parts taken from reference TRBV28 and TRBJ2-7, reads DVKVTQSSRYLVKRTGEKVFLECVQDMDHENMFWYRQDPGLGLRLIYFSYDVKMKEKGDIPEGYSVSREKKERFSLILESASTNQTSMYLCATRWTGGGRAYEQYFGPGTRLTVT.

The V and J genes are TRBV10-3 and TRBJ2-5, with 10 bases identical to TRBD2. J gave up 5 bases and V 4 bases, and 7 bases lay outside the gene matches. Germline loops: CDR1 ENHRY, CDR2 SYGVKD. This CDR3 spans 15 amino acids. The CDR3 loop is CAISGTSGRGETQYF. The CDR3 DNA sequence: TGTGCCATCAGTGGGACTAGCGGCCGGGGGGAGACCCAGTACTTC.

The V gene is TRBV6-5, the J gene TRBJ1-2, with 7 bases identical to TRBD1. CDR3 size: 13 residues. The trim removed 4 bases at V and 6 bases at J, leaving 5 bases unmatched. Germline CDR1 reads MNHEY; CDR2 reads SVGAGI. CDR3: CASSWGTEDGYTF. CDR3 DNA sequence: TGTGCCAGCAGTTGGGGGACAGAGGATGGCTACACCTTC.

The chain links TRBV28 to TRBJ2-6; D not certain. CDR1 and CDR2 from the germline V gene are MDHEN and SYDVKM. The CDR3 is 11 amino acids. Deletions cut 7 bases from V and 2 bases from J, with 0 bases between. For the CDR3, the DNA is TGTGCCAGCACTGGGGCCAACGTCCTGACTTTC. It yields the protein CASTGANVLTF.

V gene TRBV3-1 (or the pseudogene TRBV3-2) combines with J gene TRBJ1-1, with 7 bases matching TRBD1. The CDR3 length is 13 residues. Germline V lookup: CDR1 LGHDT, CDR2 YNNKEL (reference sequence). V was pared by 6 bases and J by 3 bases, with 4 bases of the junction left unmatched. CDR3 DNA: TGTGCCAGCAGTCCTGACAGGGACACTGAAGCTTTCTTT. Translating gives CASSPDRDTEAFF.

This chain connects TRBV28 to TRBJ1-1; tentatively, D is TRBD1 (5 bases). Germline CDR1 MDHEN, CDR2 SYDVKM. Between the trimmed V and J ends, which lost 3 bases and 4 bases, there was a span of 9 bases. The CDR3 extends over 13 amino acids. In DNA, the CDR3 is TGTGCCAGCAGTTTGAGGGGTAGCACTGAAGCTTTCTTT. Its translation is CASSLRGSTEAFF.

The chain recombines TRBV11-3 with TRBJ1-1; TRBD1 is a possible D gene (5 bases). Between the trimmed V and J ends, which lost 1 base and 2 bases, there was a span of 14 bases. Germline V gives CDR1 SGHNT, CDR2 YENEEA. The CDR3 runs to 16 residues. CDR3 DNA sequence: TGTGCCAGCAGCTTAGGGGGCCCCCTGGCTAACACTGAAGCTTTCTTT. This encodes CASSLGGPLANTEAFF.

The rearrangement joins TRBV6-5 to TRBJ2-7, with TRBD2 identical over 9 bases. This CDR3 comprises 15 residues. The J segment lost 3 bases and the V segment lost 5 bases, leaving 8 bases of the junction unmatched. Germline loops: CDR1 MNHEY, CDR2 SVGAGI. CDR3: CASSPPGTSIYEQYF. The CDR3 region has the DNA TGTGCCAGCAGTCCCCCCGGGACTAGCATCTACGAGCAGTACTTC.